What follows describes a single T cell receptor (beta chain). Its antigen target is currently unknown. Base qualities are missing; no much larger clone stands one base away. The sample is drawn from a study of blood T cell repertoires in COVID-19 (dated by TCRdb to between 2020 and 2021). The study in broad terms: Samples from collaborators originated in the United States, Italy and Spain and spanned both the acute and convalescent phases of COVID-19. The prospective study material was composed of cDNA or gDNA derived from T cells, B-cell-depleted T cells, or PBMCs. Deeply sampled blood TCRbeta repertoires from subjects exposed to, actively infected with, or recovered from COVID-19 were included in the dataset. The repertoires were released in a freely available public database intended as a resource for research on the immune response to SARS-CoV-2. Samples came from the ongoing ImmuneRACE study (first 160 participants) plus 1,254 subjects from 6 global collaborators. Sample metadata almost always included a de-identified subject ID, COVID-19 status, age in years and sex. Where available, HLA class I and class II types were obtained from metadata supplied by the sample provider rather than from assay-based typing. Summary of the overall study and its limitations: The amount of clinical and demographic metadata varied by source and participant and was provided uncurated.

In Seattle, one collaborating source enrolled patients while the infection was active and tracked those patients longitudinally over the course of disease. Whole blood was collected in K2EDTA tubes by collaborating institutions according to the institutions' own protocols. For TCRbeta analysis, collaborator samples were shipped as frozen whole blood, as isolated PBMCs, or as DNA extracted from either sample type. TCRbeta CDR3 regions were amplified from genomic DNA using the immunoSEQ Assay, a bias-controlled multiplex PCR. Turning to the authors' computational methods: Within the assay, amplification of reference gene primers was used to estimate how many nucleated cells each sample contained. To quantify the absolute abundance of each unique TCRbeta CDR3 rearrangement, sequence reads were collapsed and filtered. For each sample, productive Simpson clonality was calculated as the square root of Simpson's diversity index over productive rearrangements. Drawn from immuneACCESS, this table holds only the in-frame rearrangements with V and J called that TCRdb kept. Clones are partly lost; checked studies trace under half to an unresolved V gene and leave the rest unexplained. That table supplies the V and J calls and clone size; D and trimming were determined from the DNA. This sample lists around 310,000 clones; roughly 90% were detected once. The ten largest make up under 1.1% of the sample.

The germline V gene specifies MGHDK as CDR1 and SYGVNS as CDR2. Including the terminal cysteine and phenylalanine, the CDR3 comprises 15 residues. Left in the record is the CDR3 DNA by itself, 45 bases read in frame from the first base. The junction shows trimming of 2 bases on V and 15 bases on J, and the gene matches do not reach 13 bases of it. This receptor chain uses TRBV25-1 and TRBJ2-1; TRBD2 lines up with 10 middle nucleotides. This TCR derives from a woman aged 35 to 49 with COVID-19, enrolled during active disease. The sequenced sample was peripheral blood. The CDR3 region reads CASSEPNQREGPVFF. Here is the DNA: TGTGCCAGCAGTGAACCCAACCAGCGGGAGGGCCCCGTGTTCTTC.